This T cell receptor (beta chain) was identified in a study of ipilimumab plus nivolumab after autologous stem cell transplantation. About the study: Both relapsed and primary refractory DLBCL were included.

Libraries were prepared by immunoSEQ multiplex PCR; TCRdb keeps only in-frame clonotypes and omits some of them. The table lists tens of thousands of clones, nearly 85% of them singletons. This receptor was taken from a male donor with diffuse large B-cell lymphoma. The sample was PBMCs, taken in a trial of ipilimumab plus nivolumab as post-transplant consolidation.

The CDR3: CASSLSGGAQFF. As DNA, the CDR3 is TGTGCCAGCAGCCTTAGCGGGGGGGCCCAGTTCTTC. The genes are TRBV7-3 and TRBJ2-1; TRBD2 agrees at 11 bases. Germline V gives CDR1 SGHTA, CDR2 FQGTGA. Germline trimming cut 5 bases from V and 13 bases from J; bases unmatched to any gene: 4. This CDR3 spans 12 amino acids.